This T cell receptor (beta chain) emerged from a study of CD8 T cells in Susac syndrome. From blood CD8+ and CD4+ T cells, the TCR beta chain was sequenced. The patients who served as multiple sclerosis controls were treatment-naive and had stable or active relapsing-remitting disease that fulfilled the revised McDonald criteria. The CDR3 extends over 14 amino acids. Trimming cost V 4 bases and J 8 bases, with 17 bases left between them. Germline CDR1 is MNHEY and CDR2 is SMNVEV (reference sequence). cDNA came from roughly 0.5 to 1 ug RNA primed by random hexamers. It was immunoSEQ multiplex PCR that amplified TCR beta CDR3 across 54 Vbeta and 13 Jbeta. TCRdb re-called the immunoSEQ multiplex PCR reads through MiXCR, storing one row per CDR3 protein. The table shows 170,000 or so distinct CDR3 sequences, with approximately 93% occurring only once.

The gene calls are TRBV27 and TRBJ1-2; D remains unclear. The sample was CD4+ T cells from PBMCs. The source of this sequence is a human donor with multiple sclerosis. The CDR3 sequence is CASSSGTMVGGYTF. The CDR3 DNA is TGTGCCAGCAGTTCTGGCACCATGGTCGGGGGCTACACCTTC.